This T cell receptor beta chain was sequenced in a study of T cell repertoires in cytomegalovirus infection (dated by TCRdb to between 2017 and 2020). For context, the study as a whole: Recently identified HLA-C-restricted CMV epitopes, whose presentation resists viral immunomodulation, were targeted by peptide stimulations together with well-studied HLA-B-restricted epitopes. The HLA type of each donor mattered for the analysis, because public TCR beta signatures pointed to carriage of CMV infection along with the matching HLA type. General conclusions and limits of the study: The ex vivo response was dominated by HLA-C-restricted CMV-specific TCR beta clonotypes, which also provided the single most frequent clonotype in two of eight donors. Carriers of CMV infection plus the relevant HLA type were discriminated by the cumulative frequency of public TCR beta family members in the study cohort and in an independent approximately 360-donor cohort.

This clonotype occurred a few times. The antigen it binds to is not known. No base qualities exist here, and no much larger clone lies one base off it. The sequencing machine was an Illumina HiSeq 1500. The public reads were reanalyzed by TCRdb: fastp trimming at Q25, MiXCR alignment, in-frame beta chains only. Identical CDR3 proteins give one entry, which carries the most common genes and DNA. Here the sample has under 850,000 distinct CDR3 sequences; around a third occur a single time. The top ten clones comprise roughly 18% of the sample. From the cysteine up to the phenylalanine, the CDR3 has a length of 16 residues. Only the CDR3 portion is preserved as DNA: 48 bases, with reading frame beginning at the first base. V and J lose 5 bases and 7 bases, and a span of 21 bases separates them. Looking up the germline V gene yields CDR1 MDHEN and CDR2 SYDVKM. The treatment or condition label, as the study defines it: in vitro stimulation with specific CMV peptide epitopes to enrich CMV-specific T cells.

The TCR originated in a human donor in good health (CMV status not recorded). Some clones in this sample may be carry-over from other donors' samples. This sequence uses TRBV28 and TRBJ1-5, with an unclear D gene assignment. Here the sequenced sample was cultured PBMCs, taken from culture after CMV antigen stimulation. This receptor carries the CDR3 CASSTTLGGPEQPQHF. The nucleotide sequence is TGTGCCAGCAGTACCACCCTCGGCGGGCCGGAACAGCCCCAGCATTTT.